The 20 T cell receptor beta chains presented below share a single source sample, sequenced in a study of cytomegalovirus exposure and HLA in healthy donors. The PCR used 60 Vbeta and 13 Jbeta primers. Sequenced by immunoSEQ multiplex PCR; TCRdb stores in-frame clones only, minus some. This sample carries under 200,000 clones, about 86% of them seen once, and the ten largest clones take less than 0.35%. Sequenced input: PBMCs. Receptors were obtained from a woman between 25 and 40 years old in good health and CMV-seronegative.

Notes on this clone: At one of its ends the junction is not consistent with the germline gene, which may arise from a read error. V and J are TRBV5-1 and TRBJ1-2, with 7 bases identical to TRBD1. CDR1 SGHRS and CDR2 YFSETQ come from the germline V gene. The CDR3 is 15 residues long. The CDR3 coding sequence is TGCGCCAGCAGCTTGATGGGACAGCGTGCGTATGTCTACACCTTC. Its protein product is CASSLMGQRAYVYTF.

This chain joins TRBV18 and TRBJ1-5, with 9 bases fitting TRBD1. CDR1 is KGHSH, CDR2 LQKENI, per germline. The CDR3 runs 15 residues. The junction had 5 bases not matched to a gene; V was cut back by 3 bases and J by 5 bases. The DNA for the CDR3 is TGTGCCAGCTCACCTATGGGACAGGGCTATCAGCCCCAGCATTTT. The encoded protein is CASSPMGQGYQPQHF.

V gene TRBV4-2 combines with J gene TRBJ2-2; 13 bases match TRBD2. V trimming: 4 bases; J trimming: 0 bases; junction bases outside the gene matches: 14. Germline V CDR1 and CDR2: LGHNA, YNFKEQ. The CDR3 sequence is 21 residues long. Here the CDR3 reads CASSRRLGLAGERTNTGELFF. Written as DNA, the CDR3 is TGTGCCAGCAGCCGGCGGCTAGGACTAGCGGGGGAACGCACGAACACCGGGGAGCTGTTTTTT.

The genes are TRBV5-4 and TRBJ2-3; D possibly corresponds to TRBD2 (6 bases). The CDR3 is 14 amino acids. Germline V gene lookup returns CDR1 SGHNT and CDR2 YYREEE (reference sequence). Trimming took off 3 bases at V and 11 bases at J, with 19 bases between the two ends. In DNA form, the CDR3 reads TGTGCCAGCAGCTCGGGACTGCCCAGGGAGGTGCAGTATTTT. Translating gives CASSSGLPREVQYF.

The chain joins TRBV5-5 to TRBJ2-1; 9 nucleotides line up with TRBD2. Per germline, CDR1 SGHKS and CDR2 YYEKEE (reference sequence). Trimming cost V 5 bases and J 6 bases; bases outside gene matches: 6. The CDR3 is 14 residues long. CDR3 nucleotide sequence: TGTGCCAGCAGATTTGGCGGGGGGGCCAATGAGCAGTTCTTC. It encodes CASRFGGGANEQFF.

This chain uses TRBV5-1 with TRBJ2-1, with TRBD2 identical over 10 bases. CDR3 length equals 15 residues. Germline V gene data show CDR1 as SGHRS and CDR2 as YFSETQ. J gave up 4 bases and V 4 bases, and 5 bases lay outside the gene matches. CDR3 DNA sequence: TGCGCCAGCAGCCAAAGCGGGGGGGATTACAATGAGCAGTTCTTC. Protein: CASSQSGGDYNEQFF.

The chain recombines TRBV5-1 with TRBJ1-1; TRBD1 is a possible D gene (6 bases). Trimming pared 3 bases from V and 4 bases from J, leaving 13 bases between. Germline assignment: CDR1 SGHRS and CDR2 YFSETQ. The CDR3 consists of 14 residues. This CDR3 reads CASSWAGGLTEAFF. The CDR3 DNA sequence: TGCGCCAGCAGCTGGGCGGGGGGCCTCACTGAAGCTTTCTTT.

This CDR3 reads CASSLQAGRGSYNEQFF. The CDR3 bases are TGCGCCAGCAGCCTGCAAGCGGGAAGGGGGTCCTACAATGAGCAGTTCTTC. This chain uses TRBV4-1 with TRBJ2-1; TRBD2 is a possible D gene (7 bases). From germline, CDR1 is MGHRA and CDR2 YSYEKL. This CDR3 has 17 residues. V was cut by 4 bases and J by 1 base, with 17 bases left in between.

The DNA for the CDR3 is TGTGCCAGCAGCGTAGCTCATGGACAGGGATACGAGCAGTACTTC. It yields the protein CASSVAHGQGYEQYF. The chain couples TRBV9 to TRBJ2-7; 8 bases fit TRBD1. Losses at the gene ends were 0 bases for V and 4 bases for J; bases not matched to a gene: 6. In germline, CDR1 is SGDLS, CDR2 YYNGEE. This CDR3 has 15 residues.

About this clone: A read error may account for a junction end that differs from germline. The rearrangement links TRBV30 to TRBJ1-2, with D possibly matching TRBD1 (6 bases). The CDR3 is 13 amino acids. The germline gives CDR1 GTSNPN, CDR2 SVGIG (reference sequence). The CDR3 DNA follows: TGTGCCTGGAGCCCCACAGGGTTCCATGGCTACATCTTC. Translating it yields CAWSPTGFHGYIF.

This clone has just a few counts. The chain joins TRBV7-6 to TRBJ1-3, with no clear D. This CDR3 comprises 15 residues. Deletions cut 2 bases from V and 3 bases from J, with 11 bases between. CDR1 is SGHVS and CDR2 is FNYEAQ in the germline V gene. The CDR3 loop reads CASSLSGSGGNTIYF. In nucleotides, the CDR3 is TGTGCCAGCAGCTTATCAGGTTCTGGTGGAAACACCATATATTTT. Supplemented by reference TRBV7-6 and TRBJ1-3, the full variable domain reads GAGVSQSPRYKVTKRGQDVALRCDPISGHVSLYWYRQALGQGPEFLTYFNYEAQQDKSGLPNDRFSAERPEGSISTLTIQRTEQRDSAMYRCASSLSGSGGNTIYFGEGSWLTVV.

V is TRBV4-1 and J is TRBJ2-1, with 11 bases fitting TRBD2. V shed 2 bases and J 14 bases; nucleotides not matched to a gene: 5. CDR1 and CDR2 (germline): MGHRA, YSYEKL. The CDR3 runs 13 residues. Written as DNA, the CDR3 is TGCGCCAGCAGCCAACTAGCGGGGGGATTTAAGTTCTTC. Translation gives CASSQLAGGFKFF.

V and J are TRBV15 and TRBJ2-7, with TRBD1 identical over 8 bases. Per germline, CDR1 LNHNV and CDR2 YYDKDF (reference sequence). V was pared by 6 bases and J by 3 bases, with 4 bases of the junction left unmatched. The CDR3 consists of 13 residues. CDR3 amino acids: CATSRDRYYEQYF. The CDR3 DNA reads as TGTGCCACCAGTAGGGACAGGTACTACGAGCAGTACTTC.

The genes are TRBV29-1 and TRBJ2-3; the D is unclear. The germline gives CDR1 SQVTM, CDR2 ANQGSEA. This CDR3 has 11 amino acids. V dropped 1 base and J dropped 11 bases, with 10 bases sitting between them. The CDR3 nucleotides are TGCAGCGTTGAAGCGCCGCACGGGCAGTATTTT. It codes for CSVEAPHGQYF.

V is TRBV2 and J is TRBJ2-5; TRBD2 agrees at 7 bases. The CDR3 extends over 12 amino acids. J gave up 5 bases and V 7 bases, and 4 bases lay outside the gene matches. In germline, CDR1 is SNHLY, CDR2 FYNNEI. The CDR3 sequence is CASKGLGETQYF. The CDR3 DNA sequence: TGTGCCAGCAAAGGACTAGGGGAGACCCAGTACTTC.

The gene calls are TRBV9 and TRBJ2-3, with a tentative D call TRBD2 (6 bases). Germline values: CDR1 SGDLS, CDR2 YYNGEE. There are 13 residues in the CDR3. V lost 3 bases to trimming and J lost 4 bases, with 9 bases between them. The CDR3 nucleotides read TGTGCCAGCAGCGCCGGGACTCCAGATACGCAGTATTTT. Its protein product is CASSAGTPDTQYF.

Comments on this clone: The germline gene is not matched at one end of the junction; a read error may be the cause. The chain carries TRBV7-7 and TRBJ2-5, with D possibly being TRBD2 (6 bases). Germline-derived CDR1 and CDR2 are SSHAT and FNYEAQ (reference sequence). There are 13 residues in the CDR3. The CDR3: CASSLAVGETQYF. The CDR3 nucleotides are TGTGCTAGCAGCTTAGCGGTCGGGGAGACCCAGTACTTC.

The chain couples TRBV29-1 to TRBJ1-5; the D gene is possibly TRBD1 (5 bases). The CDR3 spans 13 residues. CDR1 SQVTM and CDR2 ANQGSEA come from the germline V gene. V lost 4 bases, J lost 0 bases, and 7 bases lay in between. The CDR3 DNA is TGCAGCGTTGGACAGCATAGCAATCAGCCCCAGCATTTT. The encoded protein is CSVGQHSNQPQHF.

The chain uses TRBV5-1 and TRBJ2-7; perhaps TRBD1 as D (6 bases). The CDR3 has 14 amino acids. The germline V gene encodes CDR1 SGHRS and CDR2 YFSETQ. V lost 3 bases, J lost 4 bases, and 14 bases lay in between. CDR3 sequence: CASSYGTTKYEQYF. Here the CDR3 DNA reads TGCGCCAGCAGCTACGGGACAACTAAATACGAGCAGTACTTC.

This chain uses TRBV19 with TRBJ2-1; D might be TRBD2 (5 bases). CDR1 LNHDA and CDR2 SQIVND come from the germline V gene (reference sequence). The CDR3 runs 15 residues. Trimming stripped 9 bases from V and 4 bases from J, with 19 bases between. This CDR3 is CASEESGSSYNEQFF. The CDR3 DNA is TGTGCCAGCGAGGAGTCGGGGTCGAGTTACAATGAGCAGTTCTTC.